The clone carrying this T cell receptor beta chain was counted a few times. The antigen remains unidentified. Exclusion followed for patients with uncontrolled infection, other autoimmune disease, pregnancy or lactation. This sample is part of a study of T cells in Graves' hyperthyroidism and ophthalmopathy. Study-wide context: Peripheral blood specimens were obtained at initial diagnosis, prior to any treatment.

There were TCR beta CDR3 regions amplified from RNA transcripts. First-round RT-PCR with HTBI primers amplified the TCR CDR3 region. TCRdb re-derived calls from the multiplex PCR reads in MiXCR, one entry per CDR3 protein. The sample consists of 600,000 or so distinct CDR3 sequences, more than 12% of them appearing once. Study outcomes and limitations: Clonotypes that were expanded in thyroid above 0.001 mostly appeared in blood too.

The CDR3 runs 16 residues. V was clipped by 7 bases and J by 1 base, with 20 bases between them. Germline values: CDR1 SGHNT, CDR2 YYREEE (reference sequence). V and J are TRBV5-4 and TRBJ1-1; D is perhaps TRBD1 (5 bases). Sequences were obtained from blood. This receptor was identified in a woman aged 50 to 60 with Graves' ophthalmopathy. The CDR3 nucleotides are TGTGCCAGCGTAGACAGAGCTTCATTACCGAACACTGAAGCTTTCTTT. Protein sequence: CASVDRASLPNTEAFF.